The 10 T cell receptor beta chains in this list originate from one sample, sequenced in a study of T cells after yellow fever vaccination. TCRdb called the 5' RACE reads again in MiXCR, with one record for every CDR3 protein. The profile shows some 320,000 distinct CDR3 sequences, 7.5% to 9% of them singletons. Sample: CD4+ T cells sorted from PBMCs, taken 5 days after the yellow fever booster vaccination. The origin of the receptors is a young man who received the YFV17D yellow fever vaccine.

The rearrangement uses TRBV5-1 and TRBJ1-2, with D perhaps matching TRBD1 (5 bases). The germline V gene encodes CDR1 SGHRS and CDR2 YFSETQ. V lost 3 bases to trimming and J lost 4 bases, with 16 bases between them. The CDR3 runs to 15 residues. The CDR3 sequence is CASSSNLRDFYGYTF. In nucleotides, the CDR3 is TGCGCCAGCAGCTCCAATCTCAGGGACTTCTATGGCTACACCTTC.

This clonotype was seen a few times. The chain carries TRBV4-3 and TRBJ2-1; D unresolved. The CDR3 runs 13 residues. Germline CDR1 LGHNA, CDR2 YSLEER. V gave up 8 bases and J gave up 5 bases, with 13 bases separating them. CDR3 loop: CASRRAGHNEQFF. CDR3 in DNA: TGCGCCAGCCGCCGGGCAGGTCACAATGAGCAGTTCTTC.

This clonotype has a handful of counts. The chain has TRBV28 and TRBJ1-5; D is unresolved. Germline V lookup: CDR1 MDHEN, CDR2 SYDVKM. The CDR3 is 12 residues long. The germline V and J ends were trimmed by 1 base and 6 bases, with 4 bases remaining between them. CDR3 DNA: TGTGCCAGCAGTTTATATCCTCAGCCCCAGCATTTT. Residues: CASSLYPQPQHF.

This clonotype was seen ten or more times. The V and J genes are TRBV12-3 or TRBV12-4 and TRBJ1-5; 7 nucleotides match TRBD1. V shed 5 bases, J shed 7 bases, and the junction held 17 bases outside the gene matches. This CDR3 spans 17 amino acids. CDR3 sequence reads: CASSQSTGPRGLQPQHF. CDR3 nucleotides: TGTGCCAGCAGTCAATCGACAGGGCCGAGGGGCCTCCAGCCCCAGCATTTT.

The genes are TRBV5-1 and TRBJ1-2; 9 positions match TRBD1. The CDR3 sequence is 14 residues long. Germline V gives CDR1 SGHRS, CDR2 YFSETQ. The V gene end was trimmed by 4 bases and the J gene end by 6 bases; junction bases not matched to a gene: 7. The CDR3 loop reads CASSHRQGEHGYTF. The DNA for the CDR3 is TGCGCCAGCAGCCATAGACAGGGGGAACATGGCTACACCTTC.

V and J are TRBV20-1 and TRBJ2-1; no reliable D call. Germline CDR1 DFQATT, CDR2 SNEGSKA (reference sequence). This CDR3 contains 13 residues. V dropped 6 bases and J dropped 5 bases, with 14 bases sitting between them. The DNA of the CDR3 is TGCAGTGCCCGACCCCCTACGGACAATGAGCAGTTCTTC. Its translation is CSARPPTDNEQFF.

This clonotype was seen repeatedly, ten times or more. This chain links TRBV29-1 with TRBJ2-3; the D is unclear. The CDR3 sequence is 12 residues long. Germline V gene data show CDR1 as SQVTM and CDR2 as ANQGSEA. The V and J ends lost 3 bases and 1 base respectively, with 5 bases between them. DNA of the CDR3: TGCAGCGTTGAGCCAGGCACAGATACGCAGTATTTT. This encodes CSVEPGTDTQYF.

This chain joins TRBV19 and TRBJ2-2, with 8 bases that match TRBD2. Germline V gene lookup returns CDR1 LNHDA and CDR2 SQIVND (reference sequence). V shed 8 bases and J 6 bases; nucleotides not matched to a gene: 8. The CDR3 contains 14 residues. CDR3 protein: CASSGGALAGELFF. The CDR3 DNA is TGTGCCAGTTCCGGGGGGGCCTTGGCCGGGGAGCTGTTTTTT.

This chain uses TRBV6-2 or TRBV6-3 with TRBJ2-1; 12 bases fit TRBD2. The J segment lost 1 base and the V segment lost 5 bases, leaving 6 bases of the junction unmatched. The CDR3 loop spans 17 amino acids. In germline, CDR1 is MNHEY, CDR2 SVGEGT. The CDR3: CASSQTSGGMSYNEQFF. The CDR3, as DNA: TGTGCCAGCAGTCAGACTAGCGGGGGAATGTCCTACAATGAGCAGTTCTTC.

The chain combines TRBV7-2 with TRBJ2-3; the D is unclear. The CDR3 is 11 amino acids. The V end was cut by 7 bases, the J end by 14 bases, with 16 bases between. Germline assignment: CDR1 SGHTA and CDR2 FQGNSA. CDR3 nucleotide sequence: TGTGCCAGCACCTTCGACCAGGCCGTGTATTTT. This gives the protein CASTFDQAVYF.